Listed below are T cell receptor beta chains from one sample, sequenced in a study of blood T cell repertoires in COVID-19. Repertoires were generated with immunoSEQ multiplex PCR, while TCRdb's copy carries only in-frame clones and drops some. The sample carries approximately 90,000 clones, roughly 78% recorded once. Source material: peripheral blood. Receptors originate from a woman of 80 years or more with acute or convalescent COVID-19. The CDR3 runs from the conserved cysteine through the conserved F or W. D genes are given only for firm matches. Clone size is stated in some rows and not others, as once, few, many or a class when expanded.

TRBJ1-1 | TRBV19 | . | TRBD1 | CASSGQLNTEAFF | TGTGCCAGCTCGGGACAGTTGAACACTGAAGCTTTCTTT
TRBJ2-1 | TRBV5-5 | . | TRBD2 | CARSRGGNSPYNEQFF | TGTGCCCGCAGCCGGGGGGGGAATTCCCCCTACAATGAGCAGTTCTTC
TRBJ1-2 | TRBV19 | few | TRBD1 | CASSIRQGEDYGYTF | TGTGCCAGTAGTATACGACAGGGGGAAGACTATGGCTACACCTTC
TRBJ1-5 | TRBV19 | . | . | CASRDIYSNQPQHF | TGTGCCAGCCGGGACATTTATAGCAATCAGCCCCAGCATTTT
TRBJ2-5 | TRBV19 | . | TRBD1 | CASSISTGQIQETQYF | TGTGCCAGTAGTATCTCCACGGGACAGATCCAAGAGACCCAGTACTTC
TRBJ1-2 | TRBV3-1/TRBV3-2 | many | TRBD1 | CASSHAQGRLSLGYTF | TGTGCCAGCAGCCATGCACAGGGGAGGCTCTCATTAGGCTACACCTTC
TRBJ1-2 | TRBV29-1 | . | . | CSVEDPYGGYGYTF | TGCAGCGTTGAAGATCCGTACGGCGGCTATGGCTACACCTTC
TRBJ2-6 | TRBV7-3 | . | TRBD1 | CASSALGQGSGANVLTF | TGTGCCAGCAGCGCCCTGGGACAGGGGTCTGGGGCCAACGTCCTGACTTTC
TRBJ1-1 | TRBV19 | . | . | CASSIIRGTEAFF | TGTGCCAGTAGTATAATAAGGGGGACTGAAGCTTTCTTT
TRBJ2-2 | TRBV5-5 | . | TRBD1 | CASSSWAGGGGELFF | TGTGCCAGCAGCTCCTGGGCAGGGGGCGGCGGGGAGCTGTTTTTT
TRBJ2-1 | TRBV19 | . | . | CASSINKRANNEQFF | TGTGCCAGTAGTATAAATAAGCGGGCCAACAATGAGCAGTTCTTC
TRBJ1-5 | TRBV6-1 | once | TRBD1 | CASSGYPQGAPQPQHF | TGTGCCAGCAGTGGCTACCCCCAGGGGGCGCCTCAGCCCCAGCATTTT
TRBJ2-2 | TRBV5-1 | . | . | CASSLASGSGELFF | TGCGCCAGCAGCTTGGCCTCGGGGTCCGGGGAGCTGTTTTTT
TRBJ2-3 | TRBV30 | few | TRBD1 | CAWSPDRVLTDTQYF | TGTGCCTGGAGTCCCGACAGGGTGCTCACAGATACGCAGTATTTT
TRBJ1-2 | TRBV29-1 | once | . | CSVRTGSRYGYTF | TGCAGCGTTCGAACAGGGTCCCGATATGGCTACACCTTC
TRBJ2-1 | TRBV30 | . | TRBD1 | CAWSEPGQGSYNEQFF | TGTGCCTGGAGCGAACCGGGACAGGGTTCCTACAATGAGCAGTTCTTC
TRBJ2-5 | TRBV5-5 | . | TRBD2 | CASSRAGGVVETQYF | TGTGCCAGCAGTCGAGCGGGAGGGGTTGTAGAGACCCAGTACTTC
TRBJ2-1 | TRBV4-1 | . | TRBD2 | CASSHHEGLAGPEQFF | TGCGCCAGCAGCCACCATGAGGGACTAGCGGGACCTGAGCAGTTCTTC
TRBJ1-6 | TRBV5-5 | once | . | CASSGRLLNNSPLHF | TGTGCCAGCAGCGGGAGGCTTCTTAATAATTCACCCCTCCACTTT
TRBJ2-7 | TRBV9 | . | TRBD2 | CASSNQQAGVGEQYF | TGTGCCAGCAGCAACCAGCAAGCGGGAGTAGGCGAGCAGTACTTC
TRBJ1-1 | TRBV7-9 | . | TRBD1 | CASSLAQGSNTEAFF | TGTGCCAGCAGCTTAGCACAGGGGTCGAACACTGAAGCTTTCTTT
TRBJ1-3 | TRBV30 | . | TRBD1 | CAWRQWTGLFSGNTIYF | TGTGCCTGGAGGCAATGGACAGGCCTGTTCTCTGGAAACACCATATATTTT
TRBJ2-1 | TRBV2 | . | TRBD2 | CASKQAGSFYNEQFF | TGTGCCAGCAAACAAGCGGGAAGCTTCTACAATGAGCAGTTCTTC
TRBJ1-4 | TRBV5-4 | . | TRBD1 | CASSPGTGLNEKLFF | TGTGCCAGCAGCCCCGGGACAGGGCTAAATGAAAAACTGTTTTTT
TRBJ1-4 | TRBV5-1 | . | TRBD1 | CASSLGQGAEKLFF | TGCGCCAGCAGCTTGGGCCAGGGGGCTGAAAAACTGTTTTTT
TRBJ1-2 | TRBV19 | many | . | CASSFTGNSYGYTF | TGTGCCAGTAGTTTCACAGGGAACAGTTATGGCTACACCTTC
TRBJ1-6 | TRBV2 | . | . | CASSEIVGAGSPLHF | TGTGCCAGCAGTGAAATTGTTGGGGCGGGATCACCCCTCCACTTT
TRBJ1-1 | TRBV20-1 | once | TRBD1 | CSASDRGKAFF | TGCAGTGCTAGTGACAGGGGGAAAGCTTTCTTT
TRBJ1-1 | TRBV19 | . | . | CASSIAGRNTEAFF | TGTGCCAGTAGTATTGCAGGGCGGAACACTGAAGCTTTCTTT
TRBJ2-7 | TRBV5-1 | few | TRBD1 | CASSPGQGPYEQYF | TGCGCCAGCAGCCCCGGACAGGGCCCCTACGAGCAGTACTTC
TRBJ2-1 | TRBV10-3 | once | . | CAIGTSLYNEQFF | TGTGCCATCGGGACAAGTCTCTACAATGAGCAGTTCTTC
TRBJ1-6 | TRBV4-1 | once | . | CASSQRTGSPLHF | TGCGCCAGCAGCCAACGAACCGGTTCACCCCTCCACTTT
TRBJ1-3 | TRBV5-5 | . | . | CASSLETGSGNTIYF | TGTGCCAGCAGCTTGGAGACAGGCTCTGGAAACACCATATATTTT
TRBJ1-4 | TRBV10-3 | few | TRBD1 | CATRDDRAPYEKLFF | TGTGCCACAAGAGACGACAGGGCTCCCTATGAAAAACTGTTTTTT
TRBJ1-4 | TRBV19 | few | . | CASRTGTNEKLFF | TGTGCCAGTAGAACAGGGACTAATGAAAAACTGTTTTTT
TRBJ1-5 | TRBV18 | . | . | CASSRREEPNQPQHF | TGTGCCAGCTCACGGCGAGAGGAACCCAATCAGCCCCAGCATTTT
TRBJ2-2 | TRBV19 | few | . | CASSSGHLGGELFF | TGTGCCAGTAGTTCAGGACACCTGGGCGGGGAGCTGTTTTTT
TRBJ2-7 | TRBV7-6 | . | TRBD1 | CASSRETGEVMYEQYF | TGTGCCAGCAGCCGGGAGACAGGGGAGGTTATGTACGAGCAGTACTTC